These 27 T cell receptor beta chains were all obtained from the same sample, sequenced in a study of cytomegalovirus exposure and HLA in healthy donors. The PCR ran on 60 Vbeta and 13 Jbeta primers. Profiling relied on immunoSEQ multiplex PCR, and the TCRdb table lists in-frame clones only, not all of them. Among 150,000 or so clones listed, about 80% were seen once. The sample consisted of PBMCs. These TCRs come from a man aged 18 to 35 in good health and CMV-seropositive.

The CDR3 bases are TGTGCCAGCAGCTTCGACAGGGGCCACGAGCAGTACTTC. This encodes CASSFDRGHEQYF. This chain connects TRBV11-3 to TRBJ2-7; 8 bases line up with TRBD1. Per germline, CDR1 SGHNT and CDR2 YENEEA. This CDR3 has 13 amino acids. J lost 5 bases, V lost 3 bases, and 3 bases had no gene match.

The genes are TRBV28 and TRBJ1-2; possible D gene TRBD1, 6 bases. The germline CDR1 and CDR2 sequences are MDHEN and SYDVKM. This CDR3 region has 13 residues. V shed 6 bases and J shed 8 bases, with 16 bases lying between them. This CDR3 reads CASRPGVVLGYTF. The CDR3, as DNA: TGTGCCAGCAGGCCAGGGGTGGTTTTGGGCTACACCTTC.

Written as DNA, the CDR3 is TGTGCCAGCAGCCAGGGTAATGAGCAGTTCTTC. This codes for CASSQGNEQFF. The chain employs TRBV7-6 and TRBJ2-1, with TRBD1 as a possible D gene (5 bases). The length of the CDR3 is 11 residues. Trimming left V 5 bases short and J 7 bases short, with 6 bases between. CDR1 SGHVS and CDR2 FNYEAQ come from the germline V gene.

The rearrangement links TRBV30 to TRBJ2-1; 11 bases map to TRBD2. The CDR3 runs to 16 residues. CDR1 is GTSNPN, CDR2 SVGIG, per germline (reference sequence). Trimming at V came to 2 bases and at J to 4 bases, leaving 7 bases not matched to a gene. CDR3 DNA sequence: TGTGCCTGGAGTCTAGGGACTAGCGGACTGTACAATGAGCAGTTCTTC. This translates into CAWSLGTSGLYNEQFF.

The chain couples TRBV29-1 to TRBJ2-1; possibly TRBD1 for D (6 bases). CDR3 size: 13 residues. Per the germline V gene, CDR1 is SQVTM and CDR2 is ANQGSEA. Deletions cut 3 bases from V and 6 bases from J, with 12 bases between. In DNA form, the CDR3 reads TGCAGCGTTGACCCAGGGGTCCTCAATGAGCAGTTCTTC. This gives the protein CSVDPGVLNEQFF.

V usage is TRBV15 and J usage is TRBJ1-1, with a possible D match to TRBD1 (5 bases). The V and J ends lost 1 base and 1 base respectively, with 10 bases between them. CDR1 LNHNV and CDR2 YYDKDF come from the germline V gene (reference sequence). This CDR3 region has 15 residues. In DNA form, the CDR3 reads TGTGCCACCAGCAGAGGGGGCAGATCGAACACTGAAGCTTTCTTT. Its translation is CATSRGGRSNTEAFF.

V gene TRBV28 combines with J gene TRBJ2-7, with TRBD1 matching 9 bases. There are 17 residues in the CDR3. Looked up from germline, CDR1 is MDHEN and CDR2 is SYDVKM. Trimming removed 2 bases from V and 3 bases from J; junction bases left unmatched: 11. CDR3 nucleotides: TGTGCCAGCAGTTTAGGTCAGTGGAGGGGACAGGGCTACGAGCAGTACTTC. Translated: CASSLGQWRGQGYEQYF.

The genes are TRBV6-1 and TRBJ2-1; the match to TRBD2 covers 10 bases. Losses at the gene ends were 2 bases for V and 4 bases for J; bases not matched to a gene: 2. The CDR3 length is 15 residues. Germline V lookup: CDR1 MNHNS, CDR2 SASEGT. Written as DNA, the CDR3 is TGTGCCAGCAGTGAATGGACTAGCGGTTACAATGAGCAGTTCTTC. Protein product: CASSEWTSGYNEQFF.

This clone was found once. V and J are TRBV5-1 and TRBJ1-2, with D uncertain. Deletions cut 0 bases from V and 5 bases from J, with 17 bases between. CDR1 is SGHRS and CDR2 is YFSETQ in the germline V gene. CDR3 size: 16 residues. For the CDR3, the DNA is TGCGCCAGCAGCTTGGATACCGGGAAATTTAGTTATGGCTACACCTTC. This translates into CASSLDTGKFSYGYTF.

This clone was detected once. For the CDR3, the DNA is TGTGCCAGCAGTGACCCTCCGGGACAGGCGAGCTCCTATAATTCACCCCTCCACTTT. It codes for CASSDPPGQASSYNSPLHF. The chain links TRBV2 to TRBJ1-6, with 8 bases identical to TRBD1. The V gene end was trimmed by 3 bases and the J gene end by 0 bases; junction bases not matched to a gene: 10. Germline CDR1 and CDR2: SNHLY and FYNNEI. The CDR3 is 19 residues long.

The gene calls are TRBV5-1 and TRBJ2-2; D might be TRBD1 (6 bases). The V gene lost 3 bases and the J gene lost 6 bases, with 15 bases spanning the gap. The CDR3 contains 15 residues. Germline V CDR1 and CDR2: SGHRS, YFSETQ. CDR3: CASSYLAGESGELFF. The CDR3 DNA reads TGCGCCAGCAGCTACTTGGCAGGGGAGTCCGGGGAGCTGTTTTTT.

The CDR3 loop reads CASSQDWSGNTGELFF. The CDR3 bases are TGCGCCAGCAGCCAAGATTGGTCGGGGAACACCGGGGAGCTGTTTTTT. The chain links TRBV4-1 to TRBJ2-2; D gene unclear. V lost 0 bases, J lost 1 base, and 9 bases lay in between. The CDR3 spans 16 residues. The germline CDR1 and CDR2 sequences are MGHRA and YSYEKL.

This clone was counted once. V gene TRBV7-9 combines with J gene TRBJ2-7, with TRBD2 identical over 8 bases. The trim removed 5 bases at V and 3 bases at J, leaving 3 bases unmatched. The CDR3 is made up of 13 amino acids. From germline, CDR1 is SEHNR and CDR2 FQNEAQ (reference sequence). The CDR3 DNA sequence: TGTGCCAGCAGCATGGGACTAGTCTACGAGCAGTACTTC. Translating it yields CASSMGLVYEQYF.

The CDR3 protein is CASSEGTRLSEQFF. For the CDR3, the DNA is TGTGCCAGTAGCGAAGGGACTAGGCTTAGCGAGCAGTTCTTC. This chain links TRBV19 with TRBJ2-1; 8 bases match TRBD2. The junction had 11 bases not matched to a gene; V was cut back by 6 bases and J by 10 bases. Germline values: CDR1 LNHDA, CDR2 SQIVND (reference sequence). The CDR3 contains 14 residues.

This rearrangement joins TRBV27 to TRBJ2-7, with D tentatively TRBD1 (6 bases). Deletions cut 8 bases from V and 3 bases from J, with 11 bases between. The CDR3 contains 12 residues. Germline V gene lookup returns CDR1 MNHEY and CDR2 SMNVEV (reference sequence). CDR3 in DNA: TGTGCCAGCGGGACAAACCTCTACGAGCAGTACTTC. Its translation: CASGTNLYEQYF.

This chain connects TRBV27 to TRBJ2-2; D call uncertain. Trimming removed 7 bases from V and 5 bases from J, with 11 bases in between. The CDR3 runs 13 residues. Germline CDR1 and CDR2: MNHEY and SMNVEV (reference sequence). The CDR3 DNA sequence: TGTGCCAGCACCACATCGATGACCGGGGAGCTGTTTTTT. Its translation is CASTTSMTGELFF.

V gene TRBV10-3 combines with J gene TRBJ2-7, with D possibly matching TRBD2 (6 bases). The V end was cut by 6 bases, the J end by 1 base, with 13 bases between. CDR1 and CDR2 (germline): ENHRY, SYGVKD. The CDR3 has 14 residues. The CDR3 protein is CAISGGDPSYEQYF. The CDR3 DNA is TGTGCCATCAGCGGGGGAGACCCTTCCTACGAGCAGTACTTC.

The CDR3, as DNA: TGTGCCAGCAGCTTCCCGGACAGCCTCTATGGCTACACCTTC. Amino acids: CASSFPDSLYGYTF. This chain joins TRBV11-2 and TRBJ1-2; a weak D match, TRBD1 (6 bases). Per the germline V gene, CDR1 is SGHAT and CDR2 is FQNNGV. This CDR3 region has 14 residues. The ends were cut back, 3 bases at V and 4 bases at J, with 12 bases in the middle. The full variable domain, rest sourced from reference TRBV11-2 and TRBJ1-2, is EAGVAQSPRYKIIEKRQSVAFWCNPISGHATLYWYQQILGQGPKLLIQFQNNGVVDDSQLPKDRFSAERLKGVDSTLKIQPAKLEDSAVYLCASSFPDSLYGYTFGSGTRLTVV.

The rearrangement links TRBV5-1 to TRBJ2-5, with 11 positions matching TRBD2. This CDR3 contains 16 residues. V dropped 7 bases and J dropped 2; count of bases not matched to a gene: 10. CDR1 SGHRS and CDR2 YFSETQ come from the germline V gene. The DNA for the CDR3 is TGCGCCAGCGGCCAAATTTTAGCGGGAGGGCAAGAGACCCAGTACTTC. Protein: CASGQILAGGQETQYF.

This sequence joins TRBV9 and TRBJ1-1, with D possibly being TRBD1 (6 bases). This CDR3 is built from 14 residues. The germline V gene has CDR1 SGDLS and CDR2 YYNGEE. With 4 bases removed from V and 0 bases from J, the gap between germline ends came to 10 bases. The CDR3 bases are TGTGCCAGCAGCTTGACAGGAATGAACACTGAAGCTTTCTTT. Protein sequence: CASSLTGMNTEAFF. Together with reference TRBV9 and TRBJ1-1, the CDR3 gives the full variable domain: DSGVTQTPKHLITATGQRVTLRCSPRSGDLSVYWYQQSLDQGLQFLIQYYNGEERAKGNILERFSAQQFPDLHSELNLSSLELGDSALYFCASSLTGMNTEAFFGQGTRLTVV.

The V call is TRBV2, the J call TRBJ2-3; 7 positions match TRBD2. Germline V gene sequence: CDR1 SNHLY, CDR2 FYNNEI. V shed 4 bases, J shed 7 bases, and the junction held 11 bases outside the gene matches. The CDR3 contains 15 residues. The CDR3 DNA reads TGTGCCAGCAGTGGCTCTAGTGGGGGGGGTAATACGCAGTATTTT. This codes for CASSGSSGGGNTQYF.

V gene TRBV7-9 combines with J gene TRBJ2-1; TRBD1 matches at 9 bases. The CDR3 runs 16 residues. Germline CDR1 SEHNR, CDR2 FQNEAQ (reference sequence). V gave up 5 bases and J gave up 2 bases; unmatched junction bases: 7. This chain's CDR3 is CASSTPDRGPYNEQFF. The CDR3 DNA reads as TGTGCCAGCAGCACCCCGGACAGGGGCCCCTACAATGAGCAGTTCTTC. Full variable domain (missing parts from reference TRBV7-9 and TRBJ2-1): DTGVSQNPRHKITKRGQNVTFRCDPISEHNRLYWYRQTLGQGPEFLTYFQNEAQLEKSRLLSDRFSAERPKGSFSTLEIQRTEQGDSAMYLCASSTPDRGPYNEQFFGPGTRLTVL.

The CDR3 reads CASSAVRNVQPQHF. In DNA form, the CDR3 reads TGTGCCAGCAGCGCCGTGAGGAACGTGCAGCCCCAGCATTTT. The chain carries TRBV2 and TRBJ1-5; D is unclear. Trimming shortened V by 6 bases and J by 7 bases, and 16 bases separated the two germline ends. CDR1 SNHLY and CDR2 FYNNEI come from the germline V gene. The CDR3 length is 14 residues.

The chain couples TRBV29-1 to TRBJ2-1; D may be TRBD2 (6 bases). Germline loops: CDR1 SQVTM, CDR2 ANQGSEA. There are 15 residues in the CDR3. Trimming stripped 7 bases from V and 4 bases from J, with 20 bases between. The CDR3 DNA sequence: TGCAGCGCCACAAAACTAGGGGACTGGTACAATGAGCAGTTCTTC. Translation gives CSATKLGDWYNEQFF.

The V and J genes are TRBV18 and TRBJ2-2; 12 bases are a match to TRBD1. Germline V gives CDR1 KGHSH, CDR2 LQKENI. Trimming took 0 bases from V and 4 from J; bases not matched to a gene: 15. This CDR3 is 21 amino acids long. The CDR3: CASSPPGQGAWGGPGTGELFF. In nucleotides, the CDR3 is TGTGCCAGCTCACCACCGGGACAGGGGGCCTGGGGGGGACCTGGCACCGGGGAGCTGTTTTTT.

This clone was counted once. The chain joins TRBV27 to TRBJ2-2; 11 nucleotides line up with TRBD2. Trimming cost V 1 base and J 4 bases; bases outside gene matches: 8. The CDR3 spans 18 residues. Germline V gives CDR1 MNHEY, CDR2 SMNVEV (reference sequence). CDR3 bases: TGTGCCAGCAGTTTATACCCCACTAGCGGGAGTCTCACCGGGGAGCTGTTTTTT. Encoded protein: CASSLYPTSGSLTGELFF.

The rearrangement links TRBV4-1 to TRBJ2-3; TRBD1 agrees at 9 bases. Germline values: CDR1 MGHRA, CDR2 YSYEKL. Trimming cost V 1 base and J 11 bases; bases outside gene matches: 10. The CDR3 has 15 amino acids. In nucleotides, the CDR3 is TGCGCCAGCAGCCAAGGGACAGGGGCTTCCCTTGAGCAGTATTTT. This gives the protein CASSQGTGASLEQYF.